The 19 T cell receptor beta chains given below trace back to one sample, sequenced in a study of T cells expressing NK-cell markers. TCRdb re-called the 5' RACE reads and shows each CDR3 protein once, DNA omitted. This sample's table has more than 250,000 distinct CDR3 sequences. The sequenced material came from blood T cells: a sorted CD56 or NKG2C T cell subset, CD4+ or CD8+ T cells, or bulk PBMC T cells (not recorded which). The origin of the receptors is a man between 18 and 35 years old in good health.

The chain has TRBV6-2 or TRBV6-3 and TRBJ2-7; the D call of TRBD2 rests on TCRdb alone, since no DNA is present to check it. This CDR3 spans 12 amino acids. Per the germline V gene, CDR1 is MNHEY and CDR2 is SVGEGT. CDR3: CASSYGPYEQYF.

The V call is TRBV18, the J call TRBJ2-3; absent DNA, TCRdb's TRBD1 call cannot be checked. The CDR3 extends over 15 amino acids. Germline V lookup: CDR1 KGHSH, CDR2 LQKENI. CDR3 region: CASSPDRGGTDTQYF.

The CDR3 loop is CSAKLTGEKLFF. This chain joins TRBV29-1 and TRBJ1-4; TCRdb's D call, TRBD1, is unchecked because there is no DNA. Per germline, CDR1 SQVTM and CDR2 ANQGSEA. CDR3 size: 12 residues.

The chain combines TRBV20-1 with TRBJ2-5; TCRdb's D call, TRBD1, is unchecked because there is no DNA. This CDR3 spans 15 amino acids. CDR1 and CDR2 (germline): DFQATT, SNEGSKA (reference sequence). CDR3 region: CSARDMGGFQETQYF.

The chain employs TRBV7-2 and TRBJ2-7; the D call of TRBD2 rests on TCRdb alone, since no DNA is present to check it. Germline assignment: CDR1 SGHTA and CDR2 FQGNSA. This CDR3 has 14 residues. This CDR3 reads CASRHTGEGYEQYF. Looking up the rest from reference TRBV7-2 and TRBJ2-7 gives the full variable domain: GAGVSQSPSNKVTEKGKDVELRCDPISGHTALYWYRQSLGQGLEFLIYFQGNSAPDKSGLPSDRFSAERTGGSVSTLTIQRTQQEDSAVYLCASRHTGEGYEQYFGPGTRLTVT.

This sequence joins TRBV20-1 and TRBJ2-3; the D call from TCRdb, TRBD2, cannot be confirmed without DNA. Germline CDR1 and CDR2: DFQATT and SNEGSKA (reference sequence). The CDR3 covers 14 residues. The CDR3 region is CSALTPRDTDTQYF.

The chain links TRBV5-1 to TRBJ2-1; TCRdb's assignment of TRBD1 cannot be checked, as there is no DNA. CDR1 and CDR2 from the germline V gene are SGHRS and YFSETQ. This CDR3 has 15 amino acids. The CDR3: CASSSRQGYYNEQFF.

This chain's CDR3 is CASTRRGAGEQYF. This chain links TRBV7-9 with TRBJ2-7; TCRdb indicates TRBD2, and absent DNA this call remains unverified. The length of the CDR3 is 13 residues. Germline loops: CDR1 SEHNR, CDR2 FQNEAQ (reference sequence).

The rearrangement links TRBV7-3 to TRBJ2-3; TCRdb selects TRBD1, and the lack of DNA leaves this call unchecked. From germline, CDR1 is SGHTA and CDR2 FQGTGA. The CDR3 extends over 13 amino acids. The CDR3 is CASSPDSEDTQYF.

J is TRBJ1-1 and V is TRBV6-1; without DNA, the TCRdb call of TRBD1 cannot be checked. Germline V CDR1 and CDR2: MNHNS, SASEGT. The CDR3 has 13 residues. Here the CDR3 reads CASSARRGTEAFF.

The chain is built from TRBV19 and TRBJ2-3; TCRdb calls TRBD2, which cannot be checked without DNA. CDR1 LNHDA and CDR2 SQIVND come from the germline V gene (reference sequence). This CDR3 spans 17 amino acids. CDR3 sequence: CASSLLAGGLGTDTQYF.

The CDR3 reads CAWSKRHQETQYF. The J gene is TRBJ2-5, the V gene TRBV30. The CDR3 totals 13 residues. Germline V gives CDR1 GTSNPN, CDR2 SVGIG (reference sequence).

The chain is built from TRBV5-6 and TRBJ2-3; TCRdb's D call, TRBD1, is unchecked because there is no DNA. CDR3 length: 15 amino acids. From germline, CDR1 is SGHDT and CDR2 YYEEEE. The chain's CDR3 is CASSPVGQSPDTQYF.

The rearrangement uses TRBV4-1 and TRBJ1-3; TCRdb's D gene call, TRBD1, goes unchecked for lack of DNA. The CDR3 runs to 17 residues. The germline gives CDR1 MGHRA, CDR2 YSYEKL. The CDR3 region is CASSPMGQESSGNTIYF.

The rearrangement uses TRBV4-3 and TRBJ2-3. Germline assignment: CDR1 LGHNA and CDR2 YSLEER. The length of the CDR3 is 15 residues. The CDR3 sequence: CASSATGFETDTQYF.

The genes are TRBV7-2 and TRBJ2-2; the D call from TCRdb, TRBD1, cannot be confirmed without DNA. Germline V gene lookup returns CDR1 SGHTA and CDR2 FQGNSA. This CDR3 spans 13 amino acids. The CDR3 is CASSRETGGELFF.

The chain has TRBV20-1 and TRBJ2-4; TCRdb's D call of TRBD1 is untestable without DNA. This CDR3 region has 12 residues. CDR1 is DFQATT and CDR2 is SNEGSKA in the germline V gene (reference sequence). The CDR3 spells CSARDLWGGQYF.

The gene calls are TRBV20-1 and TRBJ2-1; absent DNA, TCRdb's TRBD2 call cannot be checked. CDR1 is DFQATT and CDR2 is SNEGSKA in the germline V gene (reference sequence). The CDR3 is 16 residues long. CDR3: CSASTSGRTSYNEQFF.

The rearrangement uses TRBV3-1 and TRBJ2-2. This CDR3 comprises 15 residues. From germline, CDR1 is LGHDT and CDR2 YNNKEL (reference sequence). CDR3 loop: CASSQGSPSTGELFF.